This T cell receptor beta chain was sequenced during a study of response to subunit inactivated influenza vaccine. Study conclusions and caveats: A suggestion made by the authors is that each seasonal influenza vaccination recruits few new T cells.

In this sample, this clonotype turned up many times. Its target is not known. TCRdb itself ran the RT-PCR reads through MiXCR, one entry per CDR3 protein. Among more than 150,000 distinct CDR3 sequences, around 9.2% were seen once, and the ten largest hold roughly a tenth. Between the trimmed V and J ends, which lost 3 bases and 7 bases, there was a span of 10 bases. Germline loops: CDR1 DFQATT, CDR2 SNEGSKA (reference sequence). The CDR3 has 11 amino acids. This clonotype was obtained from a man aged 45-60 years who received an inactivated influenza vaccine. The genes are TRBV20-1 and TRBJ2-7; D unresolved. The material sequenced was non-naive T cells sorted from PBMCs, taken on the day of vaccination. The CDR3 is CSARIRVEQYF. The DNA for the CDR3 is TGCAGTGCTAGGATCCGGGTGGAGCAGTACTTC.